Presented here are 9 T cell receptor beta chains from one specimen sequenced in a study of shared clonotypes between healthy human individuals. Only in-frame clones appear in the TCRdb table, and some are missing; sequencing was by immunoSEQ multiplex PCR. The table lists around 980,000 clones, more than 75% of them singletons. The sample taken for sequencing was memory CD4+ T cells from PBMCs. Subset in this sample: CD45RA-negative fraction. The receptors stem from a man aged 18 to 29 in good health. Some clones in this sample may be carry-over from other donors' samples.

This clone has a handful of counts. This chain links TRBV11-1 with TRBJ2-3; D perhaps matches TRBD2 (5 bases). The germline V gene encodes CDR1 SGHAT and CDR2 FQDESV (reference sequence). The CDR3 runs 15 residues. Deletions cut 1 base from V and 1 base from J, with 9 bases between. Written as DNA, the CDR3 is TGTGCCAGCAGCTTAGGGTTGCGGGGCACAGATACGCAGTATTTT. Translating gives CASSLGLRGTDTQYF.

This clone occurred many times. The CDR3 protein is CATAQRGTEAFF. The CDR3 DNA reads TGTGCCACCGCCCAAAGGGGCACTGAAGCTTTCTTT. This chain uses TRBV6-5 with TRBJ1-1; possibly TRBD1 for D (5 bases). The CDR3 contains 12 residues. From germline, CDR1 is MNHEY and CDR2 SVGAGI. Trimming stripped 10 bases from V and 4 bases from J, with 13 bases between.

Of note for this clone: The same CDR3 also results from other DNA sequences found in this sample. The chain is built from TRBV28 and TRBJ2-7, with a tentative D call TRBD1 (6 bases). The ends were cut back, 4 bases at V and 3 bases at J, with 13 bases in the middle. This CDR3 contains 14 residues. Germline V lookup: CDR1 MDHEN, CDR2 SYDVKM. The chain's CDR3 is CASSSSRQVYEQYF. The DNA for the CDR3 is TGTGCCAGCAGTTCCTCTCGACAGGTCTACGAGCAGTACTTC.

The chain couples TRBV7-2 to TRBJ2-1; a weak D match, TRBD2 (6 bases). The germline V gene encodes CDR1 SGHTA and CDR2 FQGNSA. V lost 2 bases and J lost 9, with 14 bases in between. The CDR3 runs to 14 residues. CDR3 protein: CASSLNPARGEQFF. The CDR3 coding sequence is TGTGCCAGCAGCTTAAATCCAGCGCGGGGTGAGCAGTTCTTC.

Only one count was recorded for this clone. This chain connects TRBV9 to TRBJ2-2; D might be TRBD2 (6 bases). Germline V gives CDR1 SGDLS, CDR2 YYNGEE. The CDR3 sequence is 16 residues long. Between the trimmed V and J ends, which lost 2 bases and 4 bases, there was a span of 15 bases. The CDR3 nucleotides read TGTGCCAGCAGCGTCACTCCCGGGAGTGTCACCGGGGAGCTGTTTTTT. Translation gives CASSVTPGSVTGELFF.

This chain links TRBV5-1 with TRBJ2-7; 10 bases agree with TRBD1. This CDR3 spans 15 amino acids. Unmatched junction bases numbered 4, after V lost 4 bases and J lost 0 bases. Looked up from germline, CDR1 is SGHRS and CDR2 is YFSETQ. Here the CDR3 reads CASSPRTGGSYEQYF. The CDR3 DNA is TGCGCCAGCAGCCCCCGGACAGGGGGCTCCTACGAGCAGTACTTC.

This chain joins TRBV2 and TRBJ1-2; D remains unclear. This CDR3 region has 15 residues. Germline CDR1 reads SNHLY; CDR2 reads FYNNEI. Trimming shortened V by 2 bases and J by 2 bases, and 12 bases separated the two germline ends. The CDR3 spells CASSERRQANYGYTF. In DNA form, the CDR3 reads TGTGCCAGCAGTGAACGGCGGCAGGCCAACTATGGCTACACCTTC.

The CDR3 is CASSITQGVVQPQHF. The CDR3 coding sequence is TGTGCCAGCAGCATCACACAGGGCGTGGTGCAGCCCCAGCATTTT. The chain has TRBV28 and TRBJ1-5, with a tentative D call TRBD1 (6 bases). CDR1 and CDR2 from the germline V gene are MDHEN and SYDVKM. This CDR3 comprises 15 residues. With 6 bases removed from V and 7 bases from J, the gap between germline ends came to 19 bases.

The CDR3 here is CASSGTSGAIDTQYF. The CDR3 DNA reads TGTGCCAGCAGTGGAACTAGCGGGGCGATAGATACGCAGTATTTT. This chain uses TRBV2 with TRBJ2-3, with 10 bases identical to TRBD2. CDR1 is SNHLY, CDR2 FYNNEI, per germline. The CDR3 length is 15 residues. Trimming at V came to 4 bases and at J to 5 bases, leaving 6 bases not matched to a gene.